This record concerns one T cell receptor beta chain sequence. Primers used in a second PCR of about 6 to 11 cycles were a sample-barcoded 5' primer and a J-beta primer mix. One entry per CDR3 protein results from TCRdb running MiXCR on the 5' RACE reads. This sample has more than 1.4 million distinct CDR3 sequences; around 42% occur once, and the top ten carry 6.5% to 10%. Isolation recovered at least 7 million PBMCs from every sample. The sample is drawn from a study of blood T cells in healthy people across ages. Germline loops: CDR1 MDHEN, CDR2 SYDVKM. CDR3 size: 14 residues. V gave up 6 bases and J gave up 4 bases, with 16 bases separating them.

The receptor was derived from a woman younger than 30 in good health. The sequenced material came from blood. The chain is built from TRBV28 and TRBJ2-7, with D tentatively TRBD1 (6 bases). CDR3 nucleotides: TGTGCCAGCAGGCCCCCCGGGACACTGTACGAGCAGTACTTC. It encodes CASRPPGTLYEQYF.